One sample yielded the 14 T cell receptor beta chains listed below, sequenced in a study of sequential checkpoint blockade in melanoma. The protocol was immunoSEQ multiplex PCR, while the TCRdb copy is restricted to in-frame clones and leaves out a portion. This table holds about 14,000 clones, roughly 50% found once. Treatment defined: randomized to nivolumab then ipilimumab (arm A) or the reverse (arm B). Sample: CD8+ T cells sorted from blood (inferred from file names), taken from a patient given nivolumab and ipilimumab in sequence. These receptor sequences come from a human donor with melanoma.

This clone was picked up a small number of times. The CDR3: CSVSIDRVDQETQYF. CDR3 bases: TGCAGCGTCTCGATTGACAGGGTTGATCAAGAGACCCAGTACTTC. The V and J genes are TRBV29-1 and TRBJ2-5; 7 positions agree with TRBD1. Germline CDR1 and CDR2: SQVTM and ANQGSEA. The junction had 12 bases not matched to a gene; V was cut back by 6 bases and J by 2 bases. The CDR3 is 15 amino acids.

The chain couples TRBV5-1 to TRBJ2-1, with TRBD2 identical over 10 bases. This CDR3 region has 13 residues. J lost 13 bases, V lost 2 bases, and 6 bases had no gene match. Germline V gene sequence: CDR1 SGHRS, CDR2 YFSETQ. CDR3 DNA sequence: TGCGCCAGCAGCTTACTAGCGGGGCGGAATCAGTTCTTC. Protein: CASSLLAGRNQFF.

The V call is TRBV2, the J call TRBJ2-2; TRBD1 is a possible D gene (5 bases). The CDR3 contains 14 residues. Germline-derived CDR1 and CDR2 are SNHLY and FYNNEI. Trimming left V 4 bases short and J 0 bases short, with 6 bases between. This CDR3 reads CASSGQSNTGELFF. CDR3 nucleotides: TGTGCCAGCAGTGGACAGTCGAACACCGGGGAGCTGTTTTTT.

This chain joins TRBV27 and TRBJ1-2, with TRBD1 matching over 7 bases. Unmatched junction bases numbered 11, after V lost 4 bases and J lost 3 bases. The germline CDR1 and CDR2 sequences are MNHEY and SMNVEV (reference sequence). The CDR3 consists of 16 residues. The CDR3 DNA sequence: TGTGCCAGCAGTTCTGGCCGGGACAGAACCGACTATGGCTACACCTTC. Translating gives CASSSGRDRTDYGYTF.

The chain links TRBV2 to TRBJ1-1; 8 bases are a match to TRBD1. The CDR3 spans 14 residues. V shed 4 bases and J 4 bases; nucleotides not matched to a gene: 5. Germline V gives CDR1 SNHLY, CDR2 FYNNEI. CDR3 bases: TGTGCCAGCAGTGTTTGGACAGGGTCCACTGAAGCTTTCTTT. Encoded protein: CASSVWTGSTEAFF.

This sequence joins TRBV29-1 and TRBJ1-2; perhaps TRBD1 as D (6 bases). V lost 6 bases to trimming and J lost 2 bases, with 10 bases between them. The CDR3 contains 12 residues. The V gene's germline CDR1 is SQVTM and CDR2 ANQGSEA. The chain's CDR3 is CSVAGTNYGYTF. CDR3 DNA sequence: TGCAGCGTGGCCGGGACAAACTATGGCTACACCTTC.

CDR3 loop: CASSPIRAGIGDTQYF. CDR3 in DNA: TGTGCCAGCAGCCCAATAAGAGCCGGGATAGGGGATACGCAGTATTTT. This chain connects TRBV14 to TRBJ2-3; D may be TRBD2 (5 bases). Germline CDR1 SGHDN, CDR2 FVKESK. This CDR3 spans 16 amino acids. Trimming cost V 4 bases and J 6 bases, with 20 bases left between them.

The chain carries TRBV2 and TRBJ1-2; possibly TRBD1 for D (6 bases). There are 16 residues in the CDR3. CDR1 and CDR2 from the germline V gene are SNHLY and FYNNEI. With 4 bases removed from V and 3 bases from J, the gap between germline ends came to 18 bases. CDR3 DNA: TGTGCCAGCAGTGTAGACGAGGGCAGGGGCCACTATGGCTACACCTTC. It specifies CASSVDEGRGHYGYTF.

V and J are TRBV11-1 and TRBJ2-5, with no clear D. CDR3 size: 15 residues. Trimming left V 1 base short and J 7 bases short, with 16 bases between. The germline V gene encodes CDR1 SGHAT and CDR2 FQDESV (reference sequence). CDR3 DNA sequence: TGTGCCAGCAGCTTAGGAGTCTATAACAGTGGGACCCAGTACTTC. Amino acid sequence: CASSLGVYNSGTQYF. The whole variable domain, remainder taken from reference TRBV11-1 and TRBJ2-5, is EAEVAQSPRYKITEKSQAVAFWCDPISGHATLYWYRQILGQGPELLVQFQDESVVDDSQLPKDRFSAERLKGVDSTLKIQPAELGDSAMYLCASSLGVYNSGTQYFGPGTRLLVL.

For the CDR3, the DNA is TGTGCCTGGAGTACCGGGACAGGTGGGGAGCAGTACTTC. Translated: CAWSTGTGGEQYF. The chain recombines TRBV30 with TRBJ2-5, with 8 bases lining up with TRBD1. Germline CDR1 GTSNPN, CDR2 SVGIG (reference sequence). With 2 bases clipped from V and 11 bases from J, the junction kept 10 bases outside the gene matches. The CDR3 sequence is 13 residues long.

The genes are TRBV4-1 and TRBJ2-7; 8 bases match TRBD1. This CDR3 has 15 residues. Germline V CDR1 and CDR2: MGHRA, YSYEKL. V shed 1 base and J 3 bases; nucleotides not matched to a gene: 5. The CDR3 DNA reads TGCGCCAGCAGCCAAGGCGGACAGGGAGGCTACGAGCAGTACTTC. Translating gives CASSQGGQGGYEQYF.

The chain has TRBV28 and TRBJ2-6; 7 positions agree with TRBD1. Germline V lookup: CDR1 MDHEN, CDR2 SYDVKM. The trim removed 5 bases at V and 4 bases at J, leaving 8 bases unmatched. The CDR3 spans 16 residues. DNA for the CDR3: TGTGCCAGCAGTCGGAACGACAGGGCCGGGGCCAACGTCCTGACTTTC. It translates to CASSRNDRAGANVLTF.

The V gene is TRBV11-2, the J gene TRBJ2-7, with a weak D call TRBD1 (7 bases). V lost 3 bases to trimming and J lost 2 bases, with 11 bases between them. Germline V gene lookup returns CDR1 SGHAT and CDR2 FQNNGV. The CDR3 covers 14 residues. The CDR3 spells CASSFGGGPYEQYF. The DNA of the CDR3 is TGTGCCAGCAGCTTTGGAGGGGGCCCCTACGAGCAGTACTTC.

Points on this clone: Mismatch with germline at one junction end may stem from a read error. J is TRBJ1-1 and V is TRBV27, with 9 bases identical to TRBD1. The CDR3 has 14 amino acids. CDR1 MNHEY and CDR2 SMNVEV come from the germline V gene (reference sequence). The CDR3 protein is CASSWGQGNNEAFF. DNA of the CDR3: TGTGCCAGCAGTTGGGGACAGGGAAACAATGAAGCTTTCTTT.